The 24 T cell receptor beta chains in this list originate from one sample, sequenced in a study of CD8+ T cells in alopecia areata. Reverse transcription of extracted RNA yielded cDNA, which provided the sequencing template. The data were produced by immunoSEQ multiplex PCR, yet TCRdb's version contains in-frame clones alone and is incomplete. The sample lists 98,000 or so clones; 55% to 60% were seen once. Sample: NKG2D-low CD8+ T cells sorted from blood. Receptors were obtained from a human donor with alopecia areata.

The chain combines TRBV23-1 with TRBJ2-7, with TRBD1 matching over 7 bases. TRBV23-1 is an ORF for which the function is uncertain. CDR3 size: 14 residues. The V segment lost 10 bases and the J segment 0 bases; nucleotides outside the gene matches: 9. Here the CDR3 DNA reads TGCGCCAAACCAAAGGGGGCTGACTCCTACGAGCAGTACTTC. Its translation: CAKPKGADSYEQYF.

The V gene is TRBV7-9, the J gene TRBJ2-1; 8 bases map to TRBD1. V trimming: 4 bases; J trimming: 9 bases; junction bases outside the gene matches: 11. The CDR3 spans 15 residues. Germline V gene sequence: CDR1 SEHNR, CDR2 FQNEAQ (reference sequence). CDR3: CASSSTGEDHTEQFF. DNA for the CDR3: TGTGCCAGCAGCTCGACAGGGGAAGACCACACTGAGCAGTTCTTC.

The chain recombines TRBV15 with TRBJ2-1; 12 bases fit TRBD2. With V trimmed by 4 bases and J by 6 bases, 1 base remained unmatched. This CDR3 has 14 residues. Germline assignment: CDR1 LNHNV and CDR2 YYDKDF (reference sequence). CDR3 amino acids: CATSTSGRANEQFF. CDR3 DNA: TGTGCCACCAGCACTAGCGGGAGGGCCAATGAGCAGTTCTTC.

V usage is TRBV19 and J usage is TRBJ2-3, with D possibly matching TRBD2 (6 bases). The V end was cut by 3 bases, the J end by 1 base, with 8 bases between. This CDR3 has 14 amino acids. The V gene's germline CDR1 is LNHDA and CDR2 SQIVND (reference sequence). DNA for the CDR3: TGTGCCAGTAGTATGCGGGATGGCACAGATACGCAGTATTTT. As protein: CASSMRDGTDTQYF.

The CDR3 DNA reads TGCGCCAGCAGCCAAGATAAGCGGGACTTTCCCGGGAATGAGCAGTTCTTC. Its translation: CASSQDKRDFPGNEQFF. This chain uses TRBV4-1 with TRBJ2-1; 7 positions agree with TRBD2. V was pared by 0 bases and J by 7 bases, with 12 bases of the junction left unmatched. The CDR3 extends over 17 amino acids. The germline V gene encodes CDR1 MGHRA and CDR2 YSYEKL.

The V and J genes are TRBV28 and TRBJ2-3, with 7 bases identical to TRBD1. CDR3 length equals 16 residues. Germline V gene data show CDR1 as MDHEN and CDR2 as SYDVKM. V was clipped by 1 base and J by 2 bases; unmatched bases: 6. CDR3 protein: CASSLSATGFTDTQYF. The CDR3 coding sequence is TGTGCCAGCAGTTTATCGGCGACAGGGTTCACAGATACGCAGTATTTT.

The chain combines TRBV13 with TRBJ2-2; D perhaps matches TRBD2 (5 bases). In germline, CDR1 is PRHDT, CDR2 FYEKMQ (reference sequence). The CDR3 is 15 amino acids. The V and J ends lost 5 bases and 8 bases respectively, with 18 bases between them. This chain's CDR3 is CASSEPLSALGELFF. CDR3 nucleotides: TGTGCCAGCAGCGAGCCTCTTAGCGCTCTGGGGGAGCTGTTTTTT.

This clone was seen only once. The chain has TRBV4-2 and TRBJ2-5, with 7 bases fitting TRBD1. There are 15 residues in the CDR3. The ends lost 1 base at V and 5 bases at J; junction bases unmatched: 7. Germline V gene lookup returns CDR1 LGHNA and CDR2 YNFKEQ. The CDR3 reads CASSQGPTGDETQYF. The CDR3 DNA is TGTGCCAGCAGCCAAGGTCCTACAGGGGATGAGACCCAGTACTTC.

Notes on this clone: At one end the junction does not follow the germline gene, possibly because of a read error. The chain carries TRBV28 and TRBJ2-7; TRBD2 matches at 10 bases. The germline V gene has CDR1 MDHEN and CDR2 SYDVKM. This CDR3 region has 15 residues. The CDR3 coding sequence is TGTGCCAGCACTCTCCAGCGGGAGGGGCAGAGCGAGCAGTGCTTC. Translated, it gives CASTLQREGQSEQCF.

This chain joins TRBV29-1 and TRBJ2-7; TRBD2 is a possible D gene (7 bases). Between the trimmed V and J ends, which lost 7 bases and 1 base, there was a span of 17 bases. This CDR3 contains 14 residues. The germline gives CDR1 SQVTM, CDR2 ANQGSEA. The CDR3 coding sequence is TGCAGCGCACAGGGCGGGAGTGTTTCCTACGAGCAGTACTTC. Amino acid sequence: CSAQGGSVSYEQYF.

The genes are TRBV7-9 and TRBJ2-7, with 8 bases aligning to TRBD2. The CDR3 has 15 amino acids. The V segment lost 0 bases and the J segment 6 bases; nucleotides outside the gene matches: 7. Germline V gene sequence: CDR1 SEHNR, CDR2 FQNEAQ (reference sequence). The CDR3 loop is CASSLAKAGEGEQYF. The CDR3 DNA follows: TGTGCCAGCAGCTTAGCAAAAGCGGGAGAGGGCGAGCAGTACTTC.

The chain couples TRBV28 to TRBJ2-1, with no clear D. The CDR3 totals 15 residues. The V gene lost 3 bases and the J gene lost 0 bases, with 9 bases spanning the gap. Germline V gene sequence: CDR1 MDHEN, CDR2 SYDVKM. The CDR3 DNA reads TGTGCCAGCAGTTTTACAGAAAACTCCTACAATGAGCAGTTCTTC. This translates into CASSFTENSYNEQFF.

The chain carries TRBV19 and TRBJ2-5, with 7 bases matching TRBD2. Germline CDR1 reads LNHDA; CDR2 reads SQIVND (reference sequence). The CDR3 is 14 residues long. V trimming: 3 bases; J trimming: 2 bases; junction bases outside the gene matches: 3. The chain's CDR3 is CASSITSAQETQYF. The CDR3 DNA follows: TGTGCCAGTAGTATCACTAGCGCACAAGAGACCCAGTACTTC.

The chain has TRBV7-8 and TRBJ2-7; TRBD1 agrees at 10 bases. With 2 bases clipped from V and 3 bases from J, the junction kept 10 bases outside the gene matches. CDR1 and CDR2 (germline): SGHVS, FQNEAQ. CDR3 length equals 17 residues. The CDR3 coding sequence is TGTGCCAGCAGCTTACCCCGAACCGGGACAGGGGACTACGAGCAGTACTTC. Translation: CASSLPRTGTGDYEQYF.

This clone was counted between two and nine times. The rearrangement uses TRBV7-9 and TRBJ2-1, with D possibly TRBD2 on 6 matching bases. The CDR3 covers 14 residues. Trimming removed 4 bases at V and 3 bases at J, with 10 bases between. CDR1 and CDR2 from the germline V gene are SEHNR and FQNEAQ (reference sequence). DNA for the CDR3: TGTGCCAGCAGCTCTCCGGGAGTCTACAATGAGCAGTTCTTC. Residues: CASSSPGVYNEQFF.

This clone was seen a few times. The chain carries TRBV28 and TRBJ2-3, with D hard to call. The germline V gene encodes CDR1 MDHEN and CDR2 SYDVKM. Deletions cut 5 bases from V and 5 bases from J, with 20 bases between. This CDR3 contains 16 residues. CDR3 protein: CASSGRGSPLEDTQYF. The CDR3, as DNA: TGTGCCAGCAGTGGTCGTGGCAGCCCTCTGGAAGATACGCAGTATTTT.

At least ten counts were recorded for this clone. This chain links TRBV7-9 with TRBJ2-7; 9 bases fit TRBD1. After removal of 7 bases from V and 2 bases from J, the junction contained 9 bases not matched to a gene. From germline, CDR1 is SEHNR and CDR2 FQNEAQ (reference sequence). The length of the CDR3 is 15 residues. CDR3 coding DNA: TGTGCCAGCACCGACACCGGGACAGGGACCTACGAGCAGTACTTC. Translated: CASTDTGTGTYEQYF.

The chain is built from TRBV7-2 and TRBJ2-7; D is unclear. V was shortened by 3 bases and J by 4 bases, with 16 bases between the two germline ends. The CDR3 sequence is 15 residues long. Germline CDR1 reads SGHTA; CDR2 reads FQGNSA. CDR3 nucleotides: TGTGCCAGCAGCTTGACGCACTCCCCCACGTACGAGCAGTACTTC. Its translation: CASSLTHSPTYEQYF.

The chain is built from TRBV28 and TRBJ2-7; 9 bases agree with TRBD1. Per germline, CDR1 MDHEN and CDR2 SYDVKM. Trimming removed 5 bases from V and 4 bases from J; junction bases left unmatched: 9. The CDR3 totals 15 residues. CDR3 amino acids: CASSDGQGLWYEQYF. CDR3 DNA: TGTGCCAGCAGTGATGGACAGGGGCTTTGGTACGAGCAGTACTTC. The full variable domain, in which reference TRBV28 and TRBJ2-7 provide the parts outside the CDR3, is DVKVTQSSRYLVKRTGEKVFLECVQDMDHENMFWYRQDPGLGLRLIYFSYDVKMKEKGDIPEGYSVSREKKERFSLILESASTNQTSMYLCASSDGQGLWYEQYFGPGTRLTVT.

V usage is TRBV11-1 and J usage is TRBJ2-1; D gene uncertain. Trimming left V 1 base short and J 9 bases short, with 10 bases between. Germline CDR1 and CDR2: SGHAT and FQDESV (reference sequence). This CDR3 has 13 amino acids. CDR3 nucleotides: TGTGCCAGCAGCTTAGGTTCAAGAGTTGAGCAGTTCTTC. Translation gives CASSLGSRVEQFF.

This clone was counted a few times. This chain connects TRBV7-9 to TRBJ2-3, with unresolved D. V shed 5 bases and J shed 6 bases, with 6 bases lying between them. The germline V gene has CDR1 SEHNR and CDR2 FQNEAQ (reference sequence). The CDR3 length is 11 residues. The CDR3 sequence: CASSAPDTQYF. CDR3 bases: TGTGCCAGCAGCGCGCCGGATACGCAGTATTTT.

This clone appeared a few times. The chain employs TRBV7-9 and TRBJ1-1; maybe TRBD1 (6 bases). The CDR3 extends over 14 amino acids. Germline loops: CDR1 SEHNR, CDR2 FQNEAQ (reference sequence). The V end was cut by 6 bases, the J end by 1 base, with 12 bases between. Written as DNA, the CDR3 is TGTGCCAGCAGAGATAGGGGGAGGAACACTGAAGCTTTCTTT. Its translation: CASRDRGRNTEAFF.

The chain recombines TRBV2 with TRBJ1-5; TRBD1 might be the D (5 bases). The V and J ends lost 3 bases and 2 bases respectively, with 11 bases between them. This CDR3 has 15 amino acids. Germline V gene data show CDR1 as SNHLY and CDR2 as FYNNEI. The CDR3 DNA sequence: TGTGCCAGCAGTGACACGGGGGTACGCAATCAGCCCCAGCATTTT. Translating gives CASSDTGVRNQPQHF.

For this clone: Since a much larger clone is just one base distant, this may be a read error. The rearrangement links TRBV11-2 to TRBJ2-5, with 8 bases identical to TRBD1. The CDR3 is 14 amino acids. CDR1 is SGHAT, CDR2 FQNNGV, per germline. V was pared by 1 base and J by 2 bases, with 0 bases of the junction left unmatched. CDR3 region: CASSLGTGQETQYF. CDR3 DNA: TGTGCCAGCAGCTTAGGGACAGGGCAAGAGACCCAGTACTTC.